These 21 T cell receptor beta chains share one sample of origin, sequenced in a study of blood T cell repertoires in COVID-19. Sequenced by immunoSEQ multiplex PCR; TCRdb stores in-frame clones only, minus some. Counted here are more than 90,000 clones, 80% to 85% occurring once; the ten biggest clones make up approximately 7.9%. Sequencing was performed on peripheral blood. Every receptor here comes from a man between 65 and 85 years old with acute or convalescent COVID-19.

This clone came up once. V is TRBV24-1 and J is TRBJ1-3; D not certain. Between the trimmed V and J ends, which lost 2 bases and 0 bases, there was a span of 7 bases. This CDR3 is 15 amino acids long. Germline V gene sequence: CDR1 KGHDR, CDR2 SFDVKD. CDR3 bases: TGTGCCACCAGTGATTATTCCAGCTCTGGAAACACCATATATTTT. Translated, it gives CATSDYSSSGNTIYF.

The chain uses TRBV10-3 and TRBJ2-3; TRBD1 matches 9 bases. The V gene end was trimmed by 3 bases and the J gene end by 0 bases; junction bases not matched to a gene: 4. The CDR3 has 16 amino acids. Germline V CDR1 and CDR2: ENHRY, SYGVKD. CDR3 nucleotide sequence: TGTGCCATCAGTGATATGGGGACAGGGAGCACAGATACGCAGTATTTT. As protein: CAISDMGTGSTDTQYF.

This clone turned up a few times. This sequence joins TRBV5-1 and TRBJ1-1, with 7 bases identical to TRBD1. The J segment lost 1 base and the V segment lost 4 bases, leaving 7 bases of the junction unmatched. The germline gives CDR1 SGHRS, CDR2 YFSETQ. This CDR3 region has 15 residues. Written as DNA, the CDR3 is TGCGCCAGCAGCGTGGGACAGCGAGGGAACACTGAAGCTTTCTTT. Translation: CASSVGQRGNTEAFF.

The gene calls are TRBV19 and TRBJ1-4, with D possibly matching TRBD1 (6 bases). Trimming shortened V by 4 bases and J by 6 bases, and 9 bases separated the two germline ends. The CDR3 totals 13 residues. Germline V gives CDR1 LNHDA, CDR2 SQIVND (reference sequence). DNA for the CDR3: TGTGCCAGTAGTACGGGGGGCGATGAAAAACTGTTTTTT. Residues: CASSTGGDEKLFF.

The table lists this clone with a count of one. The rearrangement links TRBV19 to TRBJ1-3; no firm D call. This CDR3 is 13 amino acids long. Germline V lookup: CDR1 LNHDA, CDR2 SQIVND (reference sequence). V was clipped by 10 bases and J by 0 bases, with 10 bases between them. For the CDR3, the DNA is TGTGCCACCTTCCCGAGCTCTGGAAACACCATATATTTT. Encoded protein: CATFPSSGNTIYF.

The rearrangement uses TRBV27 and TRBJ2-3, with D unresolved. This CDR3 is 16 amino acids long. Germline V gives CDR1 MNHEY, CDR2 SMNVEV (reference sequence). V was pared by 3 bases and J by 3 bases, with 16 bases between. CDR3 region: CASSLGGARSTDTQYF. The CDR3 nucleotides read TGTGCCAGCAGTTTGGGTGGTGCTAGAAGTACAGATACGCAGTATTTT.

CDR3 region: CASSFRAAGRYTEAFF. The CDR3 DNA is TGTGCCAGCAGCTTCAGGGCGGCAGGTCGGTACACTGAAGCTTTCTTT. The V call is TRBV5-6, the J call TRBJ1-1, with D tentatively TRBD1 (5 bases). The CDR3 has 16 amino acids. V dropped 2 bases and J dropped 3 bases, with 17 bases sitting between them. CDR1 and CDR2 (germline): SGHDT, YYEEEE.

The J gene is TRBJ1-2, the V gene TRBV6-6; TRBD1 matches 7 bases. The J segment lost 4 bases and the V segment lost 6 bases, leaving 5 bases of the junction unmatched. CDR3 length: 13 residues. Germline CDR1 and CDR2: MNHNY and SVGAGI (reference sequence). For the CDR3, the DNA is TGTGCCAGCAGAAGACAGGGCGGCTATGGCTACACCTTC. This encodes CASRRQGGYGYTF.

V and J are TRBV3-1 (or the pseudogene TRBV3-2) and TRBJ2-7, with 11 bases aligning to TRBD2. The CDR3 sequence is 16 residues long. Per germline, CDR1 LGHDT and CDR2 YNNKEL (reference sequence). V lost 2 bases to trimming and J lost 3 bases; unmatched junction nucleotides: 6. CDR3 protein: CASSQKLAGAYYEQYF. CDR3 in DNA: TGTGCCAGCAGCCAAAAACTAGCGGGAGCATACTACGAGCAGTACTTC.

The rearrangement uses TRBV6-5 and TRBJ1-2; D is uncertain. Germline V gives CDR1 MNHEY, CDR2 SVGAGI. V was cut by 4 bases and J by 0 bases, with 9 bases left in between. The CDR3 is made up of 14 amino acids. CDR3: CASSSPTTNYGYTF. Written as DNA, the CDR3 is TGTGCCAGCAGTTCTCCGACAACTAACTATGGCTACACCTTC.

The genes are TRBV18 and TRBJ1-3; 7 bases are shared with TRBD1. Germline V lookup: CDR1 KGHSH, CDR2 LQKENI. The CDR3 loop spans 16 amino acids. Germline trimming cut 0 bases from V and 2 bases from J; bases unmatched to any gene: 4. Here the CDR3 reads CASSPPTGLAGNTIYF. The CDR3 bases are TGTGCCAGCTCACCACCGACAGGGCTCGCTGGAAACACCATATATTTT. Complete variable domain (other parts from reference TRBV18 and TRBJ1-3): NAGVMQNPRHLVRRRGQEARLRCSPMKGHSHVYWYRQLPEEGLKFMVYLQKENIIDESGMPKERFSAEFPKEGPSILRIQQVVRGDSAAYFCASSPPTGLAGNTIYFGEGSWLTVV.

This sequence joins TRBV7-2 and TRBJ2-2, with a possible D match to TRBD2 (6 bases). CDR1 is SGHTA and CDR2 is FQGNSA in the germline V gene. V was cut by 2 bases and J by 1 base, with 8 bases left in between. This CDR3 contains 15 residues. CDR3 DNA sequence: TGTGCCAGCAGCTTATTAGCGGTGAACACCGGGGAGCTGTTTTTT. It encodes CASSLLAVNTGELFF.

This chain connects TRBV19 to TRBJ1-1; TRBD1 is a possible D gene (5 bases). CDR1 is LNHDA and CDR2 is SQIVND in the germline V gene (reference sequence). V was clipped by 7 bases and J by 3 bases, with 12 bases between them. The CDR3 length is 13 residues. The CDR3 sequence: CASKGSGDTEAFF. CDR3 sequence (DNA): TGTGCCAGTAAAGGTTCGGGGGACACTGAAGCTTTCTTT.

The chain uses TRBV6-5 and TRBJ2-2, with a weak D call TRBD2 (5 bases). Trimming stripped 6 bases from V and 4 bases from J, with 12 bases between. Germline V gene data show CDR1 as MNHEY and CDR2 as SVGAGI. The CDR3 loop spans 14 amino acids. The CDR3 DNA is TGTGCCAGCAGATGGCGAGGGAGCACCGGGGAGCTGTTTTTT. Translating it yields CASRWRGSTGELFF.

The rearrangement uses TRBV18 and TRBJ1-4; TRBD1 matches at 10 bases. J was trimmed by 7 bases and V by 5 bases; bases with no gene match: 4. Germline V CDR1 and CDR2: KGHSH, LQKENI. The CDR3 is 14 residues long. In DNA, the CDR3 is TGTGCCAGCTCATCGGACAGGGGGGGTGAAAAACTGTTTTTT. Residues: CASSSDRGGEKLFF.

This rearrangement joins TRBV9 to TRBJ2-1; D is unclear. This CDR3 has 13 amino acids. V was trimmed by 0 bases and J by 4 bases, leaving 5 bases between them. Per germline, CDR1 SGDLS and CDR2 YYNGEE. The CDR3, as DNA: TGTGCCAGCAGCGTAGAACAGTACAATGAGCAGTTCTTC. Protein sequence: CASSVEQYNEQFF.

This clone was seen a few times. Other nucleotide sequences in the sample specify the same CDR3. This rearrangement joins TRBV20-1 to TRBJ1-1, with 7 bases identical to TRBD1. Germline V CDR1 and CDR2: DFQATT, SNEGSKA (reference sequence). The J segment lost 5 bases and the V segment lost 5 bases, leaving 2 bases of the junction unmatched. CDR3 size: 11 residues. This CDR3 is CSASRGTEAFF. The CDR3 DNA sequence: TGCAGTGCTTCCAGGGGGACTGAAGCTTTCTTT.

This clone was counted once. The rearrangement joins TRBV6-6 to TRBJ1-4; D not resolved. The CDR3 loop spans 15 amino acids. Per the germline V gene, CDR1 is MNHNY and CDR2 is SVGAGI (reference sequence). Deletions cut 6 bases from V and 4 bases from J, with 15 bases between. CDR3 protein: CASRPRGGINEKLFF. CDR3 sequence (DNA): TGTGCCAGCAGACCCCGCGGAGGTATTAATGAAAAACTGTTTTTT.

The chain has TRBV5-1 and TRBJ2-7; TRBD2 aligns across 7 bases. The CDR3 is 14 residues long. Germline V lookup: CDR1 SGHRS, CDR2 YFSETQ. The V gene end was trimmed by 0 bases and the J gene end by 6 bases; junction bases not matched to a gene: 6. Written as DNA, the CDR3 is TGCGCCAGCAGCTTGGCCTTGGGACTACCCGAGCAGTACTTC. It is translated as CASSLALGLPEQYF.

V gene TRBV23-1 combines with J gene TRBJ2-5, with D perhaps TRBD1 (5 bases). TRBV23-1 is placed among ORFs of uncertain function. The CDR3 contains 13 residues. Trimming took off 4 bases at V and 5 bases at J, with 11 bases between the two ends. The CDR3 DNA is TGCGCCAGCAGTCTACTTCCAGGGGAGACCCAGTACTTC. Translated: CASSLLPGETQYF.

The chain carries TRBV6-5 and TRBJ1-6; D not resolved. Germline CDR1 MNHEY, CDR2 SVGAGI. Trimming removed 2 bases from V and 4 bases from J, with 9 bases in between. This CDR3 has 15 amino acids. The CDR3 DNA reads as TGTGCCAGCAGTTACGGGCCAGCTTATAATTCACCCCTCCACTTT. Translated, it gives CASSYGPAYNSPLHF.